This T cell receptor beta chain appears in the sequencing data of a study of blood T cell repertoires in COVID-19. Study background: The United States, Italy and Spain were the sources of the acute and convalescent COVID-19 samples. In each case, the material was cDNA or gDNA derived from T cells, B-cell-depleted T cells, or PBMCs.

In the authors' workflow: How many nucleated cells were present was estimated from reference gene primer amplification. TCRdb's table, derived via immunoSEQ multiplex PCR, lists solely in-frame clones and lacks some. V and J calls and clone size are as listed in that table; D and trimming were resolved from the DNA. The data contain over 250,000 clones, more than 75% of them singletons. This CDR3 spans 11 amino acids. Germline loops: CDR1 GTSNPN, CDR2 SVGIG (reference sequence). Trimming stripped 5 bases from V and 4 bases from J, with 9 bases between. This sequence was found in a woman aged 40 to 50 who had recovered from COVID-19. The sequencing sample was made of peripheral blood. This sequence joins TRBV30 and TRBJ2-7; possibly TRBD2 for D (5 bases). CDR3 bases: TGTGCCTGGGGCGGGTTATACGAGCAGTACTTC. It codes for CAWGGLYEQYF.